The next 18 T cell receptor beta chains were all read from a single sample in a study of molecular identifiers for immune sequencing clone quantification. One entry per CDR3 protein results from TCRdb running MiXCR on the PCR reads. The table has more than 450,000 distinct CDR3 sequences, 25% seen once. Input material: naive CD8+ T cells from blood, with Jurkat cell RNA spiked in. Subset specified: FACS-sorted CD8+CD4-CCR7+CD45RA+ naive T cells. These receptors all stem from a human donor in good health. Some libraries in this study had Jurkat cell RNA spiked in.

In this sample, this clonotype turned up a few times. Here the CDR3 DNA reads TGTGCCATCAGTGAGTACGGGGACAACGGCAATGGCTACACCTTC. Translating it yields CAISEYGDNGNGYTF. The V gene is TRBV10-3, the J gene TRBJ1-2; tentatively, D is TRBD1 (6 bases). The length of the CDR3 is 15 residues. V shed 1 base and J shed 6 bases, with 15 bases lying between them. Per germline, CDR1 ENHRY and CDR2 SYGVKD.

To note about this clonotype: A much larger clone lies one base from this, so it may be a read error. The chain is built from TRBV28 and TRBJ2-3; D may be TRBD2 (7 bases). V lost 10 bases and J lost 2, with 25 bases in between. The CDR3 extends over 17 amino acids. From germline, CDR1 is MDHEN and CDR2 SYDVKM. This CDR3 is CANNPYLGGGITDTQYF. The CDR3, as DNA: TGTGCCAACAACCCTTATTTAGGGGGGGGAATCACAGATACGCAGTATTTT.

The chain links TRBV27 to TRBJ2-7; D is undetermined. The V gene's germline CDR1 is MNHEY and CDR2 SMNVEV (reference sequence). Trimming removed 3 bases at V and 0 bases at J, with 12 bases between. This CDR3 spans 15 amino acids. DNA for the CDR3: TGTGCCAGCAGTTTGGCCGCGGCCTACTCCTACGAGCAGTACTTC. As protein: CASSLAAAYSYEQYF.

This clonotype was seen a few times. The chain recombines TRBV20-1 with TRBJ1-2, with unresolved D. V was pared by 2 bases and J by 4 bases, with 17 bases between. Germline CDR1 DFQATT, CDR2 SNEGSKA (reference sequence). This CDR3 contains 15 residues. The CDR3 here is CSARSQQTSGYGYTF. In DNA, the CDR3 is TGCAGTGCTAGAAGCCAGCAGACATCTGGCTATGGCTACACCTTC.

The rearrangement links TRBV29-1 to TRBJ2-1, with D perhaps matching TRBD2 (6 bases). Germline V lookup: CDR1 SQVTM, CDR2 ANQGSEA. The length of the CDR3 is 17 residues. V was trimmed by 6 bases and J by 0 bases, leaving 21 bases between them. The CDR3 region is CSVIGTPTERSYNEQFF. In DNA, the CDR3 is TGCAGCGTCATCGGGACTCCAACGGAGCGCTCCTACAATGAGCAGTTCTTC.

This clonotype was seen more than once but under ten times. The chain links TRBV6-2 or TRBV6-3 to TRBJ2-2; 7 bases align to TRBD2. This CDR3 region has 17 residues. V lost 4 bases and J lost 0; bases outside the gene matches: 8. The germline CDR1 and CDR2 sequences are MNHEY and SVGEGT. The CDR3 nucleotides are TGTGCCAGCAGTTCTCTGGAGGGAGGGGCGAACACCGGGGAGCTGTTTTTT. Protein: CASSSLEGGANTGELFF.

This clonotype was counted at least ten times. CDR3 sequence: CASSLAEEDMVTIYF. The CDR3 DNA follows: TGTGCCAGCAGCTTAGCAGAGGAGGATATGGTCACCATATATTTT. The chain combines TRBV7-6 with TRBJ1-3; D unresolved. There are 15 residues in the CDR3. The V end was cut by 0 bases, the J end by 9 bases, with 15 bases between. Germline V gene lookup returns CDR1 SGHVS and CDR2 FNYEAQ.

This clonotype showed up just a few times. One end of the junction varies from germline; a read error may be responsible. The rearrangement links TRBV5-3 to TRBJ2-7; either TRBD1 or TRBD2 may supply D (6 bases each). TRBV5-3 is an ORF, with its function uncertain. The CDR3 length is 14 residues. CDR3 bases: TGTGCCAGCAGCTTGGGGGGCAACCACTACGAGCAGTACTTC. Amino acids: CASSLGGNHYEQYF.

This clonotype was counted only a few times. V and J are TRBV12-3 or TRBV12-4 and TRBJ1-4; 7 nucleotides align to TRBD1. CDR3 length: 15 residues. The J segment lost 6 bases and the V segment lost 3 bases, leaving 7 bases of the junction unmatched. In nucleotides, the CDR3 is TGTGCCAGCAGTTTTAGGGGGGACAGCTATGAAAAACTGTTTTTT. Translating it yields CASSFRGDSYEKLFF.

This chain connects TRBV27 to TRBJ2-7, with D perhaps TRBD1 (6 bases). With 6 bases removed from V and 0 bases from J, the gap between germline ends came to 18 bases. Germline CDR1 and CDR2: MNHEY and SMNVEV (reference sequence). The CDR3 extends over 16 amino acids. The CDR3: CASSSHRASSSYEQYF. The CDR3 nucleotides read TGTGCCAGCAGCTCCCACAGGGCTTCTAGCTCCTACGAGCAGTACTTC.

This clonotype was recorded a few times. The CDR3 sequence: CASSPLGQELGYTF. CDR3 DNA sequence: TGTGCCAGTAGTCCTCTCGGACAGGAACTTGGCTACACCTTC. J is TRBJ1-2 and V is TRBV19, with 7 bases that match TRBD1. Germline V gene sequence: CDR1 LNHDA, CDR2 SQIVND (reference sequence). Trimming removed 5 bases from V and 7 bases from J; junction bases left unmatched: 10. This CDR3 is built from 14 residues.

The J gene is TRBJ1-1, the V gene TRBV7-9; D is perhaps TRBD1 (6 bases). CDR3 length equals 13 residues. Trimming took 8 bases from V and 4 from J, leaving 14 bases between them. The germline CDR1 and CDR2 sequences are SEHNR and FQNEAQ (reference sequence). This chain's CDR3 is CASVIGGGTEAFF. As DNA, the CDR3 is TGTGCCAGCGTCATAGGGGGGGGCACTGAAGCTTTCTTT.

This clonotype was observed at least ten times. The CDR3 is CASSQDNRGPNYGYTF. In DNA, the CDR3 is TGCGCCAGCAGCCAAGATAACAGGGGCCCAAACTATGGCTACACCTTC. This chain links TRBV4-3 with TRBJ1-2; the match to TRBD1 covers 7 bases. The CDR3 length is 16 residues. Germline values: CDR1 LGHNA, CDR2 YSLEER. Trimming at V came to 0 bases and at J to 2 bases, leaving 6 bases not matched to a gene.

This clonotype has at least ten counts. The chain combines TRBV7-9 with TRBJ1-5, with 7 bases aligning to TRBD1. With V trimmed by 4 bases and J by 3 bases, 6 bases remained unmatched. Per the germline V gene, CDR1 is SEHNR and CDR2 is FQNEAQ (reference sequence). This CDR3 spans 15 amino acids. The CDR3 loop is CASSSTGTVNQPQHF. DNA of the CDR3: TGTGCCAGCAGCTCGACAGGGACGGTCAATCAGCCCCAGCATTTT.

Many counts were recorded for this clonotype. The rearrangement uses TRBV4-2 and TRBJ2-4, with unresolved D. CDR3 length: 14 residues. The germline V gene encodes CDR1 LGHNA and CDR2 YNFKEQ. The V end was cut by 1 base, the J end by 6 bases, with 10 bases between. Here the CDR3 DNA reads TGTGCCAGCAGCCAAGCCACCTCCCGAAACATTCAGTACTTC. Its translation: CASSQATSRNIQYF.

This clonotype was found once. The chain links TRBV20-1 to TRBJ2-1; 8 bases map to TRBD1. Trimming at V came to 5 bases and at J to 5 bases, leaving 17 bases not matched to a gene. Looked up from germline, CDR1 is DFQATT and CDR2 is SNEGSKA (reference sequence). The CDR3 sequence is 17 residues long. The CDR3 DNA follows: TGCAGTGCTGTACAGGGGGAGACAGAGACTCCCGACAATGAGCAGTTCTTC. Protein sequence: CSAVQGETETPDNEQFF.

The chain uses TRBV19 and TRBJ1-6; no definite D call. Trimming left V 9 bases short and J 2 bases short, with 11 bases between. This CDR3 has 14 amino acids. The germline V gene has CDR1 LNHDA and CDR2 SQIVND (reference sequence). CDR3 coding DNA: TGTGCCAGCCAGAAGGACCCCTATAATTCACCCCTCCACTTT. Encoded protein: CASQKDPYNSPLHF.

This clonotype was seen only a few times. The rearrangement uses TRBV18 and TRBJ2-3; 10 bases map to TRBD2. V lost 2 bases to trimming and J lost 1 base; unmatched junction nucleotides: 3. CDR1 and CDR2 from the germline V gene are KGHSH and LQKENI. The CDR3 loop spans 16 amino acids. In DNA, the CDR3 is TGTGCCAGCTCACCAGTAGCGGGGGGCCGCACAGATACGCAGTATTTT. Its protein is CASSPVAGGRTDTQYF.